This T cell receptor (beta chain) was documented in a study of long-term antiretroviral therapy in people with HIV. Overall study context: In the earliest collections, sampling predates the 2015 immediate-ART recommendation by about a decade.

About this clone itself: Antigen: not known.

Investigators performed immunoSEQ version v3.0 at survey level. This table comes from immunoSEQ multiplex PCR, and its TCRdb copy is limited to in-frame clones, with some not included. The sample contains about 23,000 clones, roughly 87% of which appear only once. Regarding the study as a whole: There were no data on ART adherence, viral resistance or therapy changes, a gap that limits inferences about post-ART repertoire changes.

Germline loops: CDR1 SGHTA, CDR2 FQGNSA. V shed 1 base, J shed 3 bases, and the junction held 8 bases outside the gene matches. The CDR3 is 18 amino acids. The sample was unsorted PBMCs, taken 0.3 years after starting antiretroviral therapy. The receptor comes from a man in his fifties or sixties with HIV. V is TRBV7-2 and J is TRBJ2-1; 11 positions agree with TRBD2. CDR3 sequence: CASSLGPSGRILYNEQFF. CDR3 in DNA: TGTGCCAGCAGCTTAGGCCCTAGCGGGAGGATCCTCTACAATGAGCAGTTCTTC.